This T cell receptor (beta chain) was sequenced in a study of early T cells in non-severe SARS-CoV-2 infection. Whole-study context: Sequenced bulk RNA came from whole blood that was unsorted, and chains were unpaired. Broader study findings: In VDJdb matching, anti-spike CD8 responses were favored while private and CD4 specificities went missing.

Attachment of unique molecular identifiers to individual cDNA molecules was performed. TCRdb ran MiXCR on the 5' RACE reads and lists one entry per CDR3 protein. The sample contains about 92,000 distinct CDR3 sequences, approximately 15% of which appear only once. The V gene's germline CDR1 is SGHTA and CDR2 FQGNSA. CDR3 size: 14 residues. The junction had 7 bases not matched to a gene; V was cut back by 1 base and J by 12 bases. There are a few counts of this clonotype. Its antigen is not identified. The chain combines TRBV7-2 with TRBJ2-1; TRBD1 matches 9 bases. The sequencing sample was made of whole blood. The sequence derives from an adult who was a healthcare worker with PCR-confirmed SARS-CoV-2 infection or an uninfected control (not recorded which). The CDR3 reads CASSLGDRGLRQFF. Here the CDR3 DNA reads TGTGCCAGCAGCTTAGGAGACAGGGGGTTAAGGCAGTTCTTC.